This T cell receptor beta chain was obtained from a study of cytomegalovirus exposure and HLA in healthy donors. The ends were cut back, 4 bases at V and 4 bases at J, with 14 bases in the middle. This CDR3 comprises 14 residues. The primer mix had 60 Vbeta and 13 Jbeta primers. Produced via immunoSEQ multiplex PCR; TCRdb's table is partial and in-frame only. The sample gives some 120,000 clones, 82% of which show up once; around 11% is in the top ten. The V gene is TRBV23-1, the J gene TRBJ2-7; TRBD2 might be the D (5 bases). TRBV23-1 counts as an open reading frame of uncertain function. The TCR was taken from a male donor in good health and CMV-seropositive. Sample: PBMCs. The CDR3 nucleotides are TGCGCCAGCAGTCTCTCAGCGGTAGGGTACGAGCAGTACTTC. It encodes CASSLSAVGYEQYF.